Presented here are 32 T cell receptor beta chains from one specimen sequenced in a study of cytomegalovirus exposure and HLA in healthy donors. The PCR used 60 Vbeta and 13 Jbeta primers. The data were produced by immunoSEQ multiplex PCR, yet TCRdb's version contains in-frame clones alone and is incomplete. This table holds about 190,000 clones, 81% found once. Sequencing used PBMCs. The origin of the receptors is a man aged 45-65 years in good health and CMV-seronegative.

The genes are TRBV7-9 and TRBJ1-1; TRBD1 is a possible D gene (6 bases). Per the germline V gene, CDR1 is SEHNR and CDR2 is FQNEAQ (reference sequence). The CDR3 loop spans 14 amino acids. Trimming removed 8 bases from V and 1 base from J, with 14 bases in between. The CDR3 DNA reads TGTGCCAGCTCCCAGGGGCGATGGAACACTGAAGCTTTCTTT. This encodes CASSQGRWNTEAFF.

This clone showed up just once. The chain recombines TRBV5-1 with TRBJ2-2; TRBD2 matches at 11 bases. The junction had 17 bases not matched to a gene; V was cut back by 7 bases and J by 6 bases. Germline-derived CDR1 and CDR2 are SGHRS and YFSETQ. The CDR3 extends over 18 amino acids. Here the CDR3 reads CASCKQGSSGGRSGELFF. CDR3 sequence (DNA): TGCGCCAGCTGTAAACAGGGGTCTAGCGGGGGGCGATCCGGGGAGCTGTTTTTT.

The chain employs TRBV5-1 and TRBJ2-5; 9 bases match TRBD1. The J call may be incorrect, as the DNA end agrees better with TRBJ2-7. The CDR3 extends over 14 amino acids. Germline V gives CDR1 SGHRS, CDR2 YFSETQ. The CDR3: CASSWDRAPYEQYF. In nucleotides, the CDR3 is TGCGCCAGCAGCTGGGACAGGGCACCCTACGAGCAGTACTTC.

Notes on this clone: The same CDR3 is also encoded by other DNA sequences in this sample. V usage is TRBV9 and J usage is TRBJ2-1; 9 nucleotides match TRBD2. J gave up 4 bases and V 2 bases, and 4 bases lay outside the gene matches. This CDR3 contains 15 residues. CDR1 and CDR2 (germline): SGDLS, YYNGEE. The CDR3 is CASSVAGGLYNEQFF. In DNA, the CDR3 is TGTGCCAGCAGCGTGGCGGGGGGGTTATACAATGAGCAGTTCTTC. The entire variable domain, with the rest obtained from reference TRBV9 and TRBJ2-1, is as follows: DSGVTQTPKHLITATGQRVTLRCSPRSGDLSVYWYQQSLDQGLQFLIQYYNGEERAKGNILERFSAQQFPDLHSELNLSSLELGDSALYFCASSVAGGLYNEQFFGPGTRLTVL.

The V call is TRBV27, the J call TRBJ2-5; D may be TRBD2 (5 bases). Germline V gives CDR1 MNHEY, CDR2 SMNVEV (reference sequence). This CDR3 has 15 residues. Trimming took off 2 bases at V and 2 bases at J, with 12 bases between the two ends. CDR3 sequence: CASSLRSSRQETQYF. CDR3 nucleotides: TGTGCCAGCAGTTTAAGGTCTAGCAGACAAGAGACCCAGTACTTC.

This clone has just a few counts. This chain's CDR3 is CASSALGGGAGANVLTF. The CDR3 region has the DNA TGTGCCAGCAGTGCCCTTGGAGGAGGGGCAGGGGCCAACGTCCTGACTTTC. This rearrangement joins TRBV2 to TRBJ2-6; D is perhaps TRBD2 (6 bases). This CDR3 spans 17 amino acids. Germline CDR1 and CDR2: SNHLY and FYNNEI. Between the trimmed V and J ends, which lost 4 bases and 4 bases, there was a span of 17 bases.

This sequence joins TRBV7-9 and TRBJ1-1; D is uncertain. The germline gives CDR1 SEHNR, CDR2 FQNEAQ (reference sequence). Trimming cost V 1 base and J 8 bases, with 8 bases left between them. This CDR3 contains 12 residues. CDR3: CASSLGPVEAFF. Here the CDR3 DNA reads TGTGCCAGCAGCTTAGGTCCGGTCGAAGCTTTCTTT.

A remark on this clone: Other DNA sequences in the same sample also yield this CDR3. This chain joins TRBV7-6 and TRBJ1-5; 8 nucleotides agree with TRBD1. The V and J ends lost 1 base and 4 bases, in that order; junction bases with no gene match: 0. Per germline, CDR1 SGHVS and CDR2 FNYEAQ. This CDR3 has 14 residues. The CDR3: CASSLDRGNQPQHF. For the CDR3, the DNA is TGTGCCAGCAGCTTAGACAGGGGGAATCAGCCCCAGCATTTT.

The J gene is TRBJ2-7, the V gene TRBV5-4; 7 bases line up with TRBD1. There are 13 residues in the CDR3. Germline loops: CDR1 SGHNT, CDR2 YYREEE (reference sequence). J lost 7 bases, V lost 0 bases, and 4 bases had no gene match. The CDR3 loop is CASSLEWGQEQYF. CDR3 coding DNA: TGTGCCAGCAGCTTGGAGTGGGGACAGGAGCAGTACTTC.

The chain couples TRBV11-2 to TRBJ2-7; D call uncertain. The CDR3 totals 13 residues. The germline V gene has CDR1 SGHAT and CDR2 FQNNGV. V dropped 5 bases and J dropped 4 bases, with 12 bases sitting between them. This CDR3 is CASSAQRLYEQYF. In DNA, the CDR3 is TGTGCCAGCAGCGCCCAGAGGTTGTACGAGCAGTACTTC.

The rearrangement uses TRBV19 and TRBJ2-3; TRBD2 matches 7 bases. This CDR3 has 14 amino acids. J lost 6 bases, V lost 1 base, and 4 bases had no gene match. From germline, CDR1 is LNHDA and CDR2 SQIVND (reference sequence). The CDR3 DNA is TGTGCCAGTAGTATAGGCGGGGGTTCGGATACGCAGTATTTT. Translation gives CASSIGGGSDTQYF.

This clone came up a few times. The chain is built from TRBV29-1 and TRBJ2-7; tentatively, D is TRBD1 (6 bases). This CDR3 region has 12 residues. The V and J ends lost 4 bases and 6 bases respectively, with 13 bases between them. Germline V gene lookup returns CDR1 SQVTM and CDR2 ANQGSEA. The CDR3 coding sequence is TGCAGCGTTGGGGGGCGAACGGGCGAGCAGTACTTC. Encoded protein: CSVGGRTGEQYF.

CDR3 bases: TGTGCCAGCAGTTCCGGGACTAGCGTTGATACGCAGTATTTT. Amino acids: CASSSGTSVDTQYF. The rearrangement links TRBV6-6 to TRBJ2-3; 10 nucleotides match TRBD2. The length of the CDR3 is 14 residues. Germline V gene data show CDR1 as MNHNY and CDR2 as SVGAGI (reference sequence). The ends lost 4 bases at V and 6 bases at J; junction bases unmatched: 4.

CDR3: CASSPGLAGGSLEQFF. In DNA, the CDR3 is TGTGCCAGCAGCCCGGGACTAGCGGGGGGGTCCCTTGAGCAGTTCTTC. The chain combines TRBV7-6 with TRBJ2-1, with 16 bases fitting TRBD2. Germline lookup yields CDR1 SGHVS and CDR2 FNYEAQ. J gave up 9 bases and V 5 bases, and 7 bases lay outside the gene matches. The CDR3 covers 16 residues.

The V call is TRBV19, the J call TRBJ1-2; maybe TRBD1 (6 bases). This CDR3 spans 14 amino acids. Germline-derived CDR1 and CDR2 are LNHDA and SQIVND (reference sequence). Trimming removed 5 bases at V and 6 bases at J, with 16 bases between. DNA of the CDR3: TGTGCCAGTAGTCGTACAGGGCCCCCTGATGGCTACACCTTC. It translates to CASSRTGPPDGYTF.

The chain couples TRBV6-5 to TRBJ2-3; 12 bases align to TRBD2. The CDR3 consists of 14 residues. Per germline, CDR1 MNHEY and CDR2 SVGAGI. V shed 0 bases and J 11 bases; nucleotides not matched to a gene: 3. In DNA form, the CDR3 reads TGTGCCAGCAGTTACTCCGGACTAGCGGGGAAGCAGTATTTT. Translating it yields CASSYSGLAGKQYF.

The V and J genes are TRBV6-4 and TRBJ2-5, with 9 positions matching TRBD2. Per germline, CDR1 MRHNA and CDR2 SNTAGT. V gave up 0 bases and J gave up 4 bases; unmatched junction bases: 6. The CDR3 spans 16 residues. CDR3 protein: CASSDSSAGGGETQYF. CDR3 in DNA: TGTGCCAGCAGTGACTCATCAGCGGGGGGCGGAGAGACCCAGTACTTC.

The gene calls are TRBV5-1 and TRBJ2-7, with 7 bases identical to TRBD1. The CDR3 covers 15 residues. Germline values: CDR1 SGHRS, CDR2 YFSETQ. V lost 5 bases and J lost 0; bases outside the gene matches: 8. CDR3 sequence reads: CASSSGQAPSYEQYF. The CDR3 coding sequence is TGCGCCAGCAGTTCTGGACAGGCTCCCTCCTACGAGCAGTACTTC.

The chain employs TRBV11-2 and TRBJ1-1; 7 bases agree with TRBD1. The CDR3 has 16 residues. Germline assignment: CDR1 SGHAT and CDR2 FQNNGV. Losses at the gene ends were 5 bases for V and 0 bases for J; bases not matched to a gene: 9. CDR3 sequence reads: CASSHYRGSMNTEAFF. For the CDR3, the DNA is TGTGCCAGCAGCCATTACAGGGGATCCATGAACACTGAAGCTTTCTTT.

The chain recombines TRBV2 with TRBJ2-1; TRBD2 agrees at 9 bases. This CDR3 contains 15 residues. With 3 bases clipped from V and 6 bases from J, the junction kept 6 bases outside the gene matches. The germline CDR1 and CDR2 sequences are SNHLY and FYNNEI. CDR3: CASSDLSGGINEQFF. CDR3 DNA sequence: TGTGCCAGCAGTGACTTGAGCGGGGGGATCAATGAGCAGTTCTTC.

The V gene is TRBV5-1, the J gene TRBJ2-1; 7 bases match TRBD1. V shed 4 bases, J shed 1 base, and the junction held 5 bases outside the gene matches. From germline, CDR1 is SGHRS and CDR2 YFSETQ. This CDR3 comprises 15 residues. The CDR3 bases are TGCGCCAGCAGCATCGAGGGGGCGTCCTACAATGAGCAGTTCTTC. It yields the protein CASSIEGASYNEQFF. The variable domain in full, with the rest retrieved from reference TRBV5-1 and TRBJ2-1, is KAGVTQTPRYLIKTRGQQVTLSCSPISGHRSVSWYQQTPGQGLQFLFEYFSETQRNKGNFPGRFSGRQFSNSRSEMNVSTLELGDSALYLCASSIEGASYNEQFFGPGTRLTVL.

This chain joins TRBV4-1 and TRBJ2-7; weak D call: TRBD2 (7 bases). V shed 1 base and J shed 5 bases, with 15 bases lying between them. The CDR3 is 15 residues long. Germline-derived CDR1 and CDR2 are MGHRA and YSYEKL. CDR3 DNA sequence: TGCGCCAGCAGCCAAGTTGGGGGGGGCCTTAACGAGCAGTACTTC. Residues: CASSQVGGGLNEQYF.

This chain links TRBV7-3 with TRBJ2-5, with 9 bases fitting TRBD2. This CDR3 is built from 14 residues. J gave up 5 bases and V 4 bases, and 5 bases lay outside the gene matches. Germline V gene sequence: CDR1 SGHTA, CDR2 FQGTGA. The CDR3, as DNA: TGTGCCAGCAGCTCTGCGGGGGGGAGGGAGACCCAGTACTTC. Translating gives CASSSAGGRETQYF.

The rearrangement uses TRBV19 and TRBJ1-5; no firm D call. Germline CDR1 is LNHDA and CDR2 is SQIVND (reference sequence). The CDR3 extends over 14 amino acids. V dropped 8 bases and J dropped 1 base, with 12 bases sitting between them. The CDR3 DNA reads TGTGCCAGTGCAGGAGGGTTAAGCAATCAGCCCCAGCATTTT. This gives the protein CASAGGLSNQPQHF.

V usage is TRBV5-1 and J usage is TRBJ2-1; 12 nucleotides align to TRBD2. The germline gives CDR1 SGHRS, CDR2 YFSETQ. This CDR3 region has 18 residues. Losses at the gene ends were 2 bases for V and 6 bases for J; bases not matched to a gene: 12. Here the CDR3 DNA reads TGCGCCAGCAGCTTTCCAGACGCTAGCGGGGGGGCCTCCAATGAGCAGTTCTTC. It codes for CASSFPDASGGASNEQFF.

This clone was detected a few times. The rearrangement uses TRBV5-5 and TRBJ2-5, with a weak D call TRBD2 (6 bases). The CDR3 totals 17 residues. V dropped 1 base and J dropped 5 bases, with 21 bases sitting between them. Germline V gives CDR1 SGHKS, CDR2 YYEKEE (reference sequence). CDR3 bases: TGTGCCAGCAGCTTGTGGGGGGATCAAGGGGCCGGGGAGACCCAGTACTTC. It codes for CASSLWGDQGAGETQYF.

The chain carries TRBV19 and TRBJ2-2, with TRBD1 identical over 9 bases. From germline, CDR1 is LNHDA and CDR2 SQIVND (reference sequence). With V trimmed by 6 bases and J by 4 bases, 3 bases remained unmatched. The CDR3 spans 14 residues. The CDR3 spells CASSQTGGTGELFF. Here the CDR3 DNA reads TGTGCCAGTAGCCAGACAGGGGGCACCGGGGAGCTGTTTTTT. Full variable domain (outside the CDR3, taken from reference TRBV19 and TRBJ2-2): DGGITQSPKYLFRKEGQNVTLSCEQNLNHDAMYWYRQDPGQGLRLIYYSQIVNDFQKGDIAEGYSVSREKKESFPLTVTSAQKNPTAFYLCASSQTGGTGELFFGEGSRLTVL.

This clone appeared a single time. The gene calls are TRBV7-2 and TRBJ2-5; TRBD2 aligns across 8 bases. The CDR3 loop spans 12 amino acids. J was trimmed by 5 bases and V by 11 bases; bases with no gene match: 7. Germline lookup yields CDR1 SGHTA and CDR2 FQGNSA. The CDR3 coding sequence is TGTGCCTCCGGGGGGGGCAGGGAGACCCAGTACTTC. It translates to CASGGGRETQYF. Full variable domain (rest looked up from reference TRBV7-2 and TRBJ2-5): GAGVSQSPSNKVTEKGKDVELRCDPISGHTALYWYRQSLGQGLEFLIYFQGNSAPDKSGLPSDRFSAERTGGSVSTLTIQRTQQEDSAVYLCASGGGRETQYFGPGTRLLVL.

This clone was recorded once. J is TRBJ2-5 and V is TRBV30; the match to TRBD2 covers 9 bases. The CDR3 length is 16 residues. In germline, CDR1 is GTSNPN, CDR2 SVGIG (reference sequence). Trimming at V came to 0 bases and at J to 0 bases, leaving 5 bases not matched to a gene. In DNA form, the CDR3 reads TGTGCCTGGAGTGTATGGCTAGCGGGGTACCAAGAGACCCAGTACTTC. Translating it yields CAWSVWLAGYQETQYF.

The V gene is TRBV7-9, the J gene TRBJ2-1, with 7 nucleotides matching TRBD2. Germline CDR1 and CDR2: SEHNR and FQNEAQ (reference sequence). CDR3 size: 17 residues. V lost 4 bases, J lost 0 bases, and 9 bases stayed unmatched. The chain's CDR3 is CASSSMRGLSSYNEQFF. CDR3 coding DNA: TGTGCCAGCAGCTCCATGCGGGGGTTAAGCTCCTACAATGAGCAGTTCTTC.

The J gene is TRBJ1-5, the V gene TRBV2; weak D call: TRBD1 (5 bases). The CDR3 loop spans 16 amino acids. CDR1 SNHLY and CDR2 FYNNEI come from the germline V gene. V shed 6 bases and J shed 3 bases, with 18 bases lying between them. CDR3 DNA sequence: TGTGCCAGCAGCTACCGGCAGGGCGATTTCAATCAGCCCCAGCATTTT. It encodes CASSYRQGDFNQPQHF.

This rearrangement joins TRBV7-2 to TRBJ2-7, with D maybe TRBD2 (5 bases). Germline V gene lookup returns CDR1 SGHTA and CDR2 FQGNSA. Deletions cut 6 bases from V and 2 bases from J, with 14 bases between. The CDR3 has 14 residues. CDR3 coding DNA: TGTGCCAGCAGTTGGACTTCTCTAACCTACGAGCAGTACTTC. This codes for CASSWTSLTYEQYF.